A single sample gave rise to the 3 T cell receptor beta chains below, sequenced in a study of blood T cell repertoires in COVID-19 (TCRdb year 2020). Preparation of the library involved the immunoSEQ multiplex PCR assay. The source is immuneACCESS, and TCRdb retained only in-frame sequences with V and J called. Part of the clones is not carried over; for the studies checked, unresolved V genes explain less than half of this, and the remainder is unexplained. The sample profile shows a few hundred thousand clones; under 90% of them were found once. The top ten clonotypes cover 8.5% to 14% of the sample. The sequenced material came from peripheral blood. The receptors derive from a woman in her twenties or thirties with COVID-19, enrolled during active disease.

This clone was observed a handful of times. V and J are TRBV24-1 and TRBJ1-2, with D hard to call. Germline CDR1 is KGHDR and CDR2 is SFDVKD. The CDR3 spans 13 residues. V gave up 5 bases and J gave up 2 bases, with 8 bases separating them. The CDR3 nucleotides are TGTGCCACCAGTGGTGAAGAGAACTATGGCTACACCTTC. Its protein is CATSGEENYGYTF.

CDR3 nucleotides: TGTGCCAGCACTCTAGCGGGGGGCCAAGAGACCCAGTACTTC. Amino acids: CASTLAGGQETQYF. This chain uses TRBV7-9 with TRBJ2-5; 11 nucleotides match TRBD2. Trimming took 7 bases from V and 1 from J; bases not matched to a gene: 2. CDR1 and CDR2 from the germline V gene are SEHNR and FQNEAQ (reference sequence). The CDR3 loop spans 14 amino acids.

This chain connects TRBV4-1 to TRBJ2-5, with D perhaps TRBD2 (6 bases). Trimming took off 4 bases at V and 5 bases at J, with 17 bases between the two ends. Germline assignment: CDR1 MGHRA and CDR2 YSYEKL. The length of the CDR3 is 15 residues. The CDR3: CASSPEVGGGETQYF. The DNA for the CDR3 is TGCGCCAGCAGCCCCGAGGTGGGGGGAGGTGAGACCCAGTACTTC.